This TCR beta chain was identified in a study of blood T cell repertoires in COVID-19. The authors' processing: Reference gene primer amplification gave estimated nucleated cell counts. Sequencing used immunoSEQ multiplex PCR; TCRdb keeps in-frame clones, though not all of them. The V and J calls and the clone size are those of that table, but D and trimming were determined from the DNA. The table shows 280,000 or so clones, with about 87% occurring only once. This CDR3 spans 15 amino acids. V trimming: 5 bases; J trimming: 2 bases; junction bases outside the gene matches: 7. Germline CDR1 and CDR2: SGHTA and FQGNSA.

Sequencing was performed on peripheral blood. This TCR was sampled from a woman under 40 who had recovered from COVID-19. The chain recombines TRBV7-2 with TRBJ2-7; 9 bases agree with TRBD1. As DNA, the CDR3 is TGTGCCAGCAGCCCGAGGACAGGGGTCGCCTACGAGCAGTACTTC. Protein product: CASSPRTGVAYEQYF.